The subject of this entry is one TCR beta chain. Its antigen is as yet unknown. An end of the junction does not agree with germline; a read error may underlie this. It was with unique molecular identifiers that the TCRbeta library was prepared. Each CDR3 protein is one row after TCRdb ran MiXCR on the PCR reads. The sample holds some 78,000 distinct CDR3 sequences, 14% seen once. These data are taken from a study of T-cell reconstitution after alpha-beta-depleted transplantation in children. Study-level findings and limits: One year after transplant, T-cell counts and diversity came mostly from newly produced T cells. The origin of alpha-beta T cells about two months after transplant was reportedly several hundred expanded graft clones. Some patients' high day-60 TCRbeta diversity was attributed to recipient cells surviving conditioning.

CDR1 SGHDT and CDR2 YYEEEE come from the germline V gene. The CDR3 is made up of 15 amino acids. The sequenced sample was PBMCs, mostly from graft donor cells, obtained 180 days after TCRalphabeta/CD19-depleted stem cell transplant. The rearrangement links TRBV5-6 to TRBJ1-1, with a tentative D call TRBD1 (6 bases). This TCR came from a male patient aged 2 to 9 who had a stem cell transplant for acute lymphoblastic leukemia, so the T cells may come from the graft donor. Written as DNA, the CDR3 is TGTGCCAGCAGCTTGAAGGACAGAAGGGACACTGAAGTTTTCTTT. As protein: CASSLKDRRDTEVFF.